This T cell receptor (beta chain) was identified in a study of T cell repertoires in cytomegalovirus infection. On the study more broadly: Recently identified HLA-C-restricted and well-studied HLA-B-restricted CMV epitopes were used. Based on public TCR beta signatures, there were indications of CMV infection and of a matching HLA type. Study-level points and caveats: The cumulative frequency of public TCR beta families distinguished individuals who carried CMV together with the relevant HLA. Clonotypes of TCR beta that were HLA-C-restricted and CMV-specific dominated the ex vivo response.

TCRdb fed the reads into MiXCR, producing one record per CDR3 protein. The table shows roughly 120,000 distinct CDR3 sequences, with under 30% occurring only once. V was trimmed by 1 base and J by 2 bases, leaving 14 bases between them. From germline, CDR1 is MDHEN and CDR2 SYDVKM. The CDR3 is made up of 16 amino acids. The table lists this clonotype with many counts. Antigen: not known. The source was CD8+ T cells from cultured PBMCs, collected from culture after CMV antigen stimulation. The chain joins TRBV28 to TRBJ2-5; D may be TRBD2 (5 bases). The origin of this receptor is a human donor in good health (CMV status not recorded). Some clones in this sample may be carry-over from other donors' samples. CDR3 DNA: TGTGCCAGCAGTTTATTCGGGGATAGGAGACAAGAGACCCAGTACTTC. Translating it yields CASSLFGDRRQETQYF.